This T cell receptor (beta chain) came from a study of Ad26.COV2.S vaccination and SARS-CoV-2 variants. Study findings and constraints: Whether participants received vaccine or placebo, their non-spike TCR breadth was similar. Participants in the vaccine arm had higher spike-specific TCR breadth; placebo recipients had lower.

Treatment defined: 19 received Ad26.COV2.S at low or high dose, single or two shots; roughly five received placebo; per-sample allocation not given. The study sampled participants on day 63 after the first vaccine or placebo injection. It was Wuhan-strain SARS-CoV-2 spike that the Ad26 vaccine vector expressed. This clone has just a few counts. The antigen remains undetermined. V dropped 3 bases and J dropped 5; count of bases not matched to a gene: 6. The germline V gene encodes CDR1 LNHDA and CDR2 SQIVND (reference sequence). This CDR3 contains 14 residues. Sequenced by immunoSEQ multiplex PCR; TCRdb stores in-frame clones only, minus some. The sample has more than 300,000 clones, approximately 86% seen once.

The specimen was peripheral blood, collected in a trial of Ad26.COV2.S vaccine versus placebo. The V and J genes are TRBV19 and TRBJ2-5; 7 nucleotides align to TRBD1. The receptor was derived from a person aged 18-65 years who received the Ad26.COV2.S COVID-19 vaccine or a placebo. This CDR3 is CASSILGGLETQYF. The CDR3 DNA sequence: TGTGCCAGTAGTATCCTAGGGGGCCTCGAGACCCAGTACTTC.